Here is one T cell receptor beta chain with its context. Its specificity is unknown. The data derive from a study of T-cell reconstitution after alpha-beta-depleted transplantation in children. During its preparation, the TCRbeta library received unique molecular identifiers. TCRdb reanalysed the PCR reads using MiXCR and keeps one entry per CDR3 protein. The data show about 500,000 distinct CDR3 sequences, over 10% seen once. Trimming removed 2 bases from V and 10 bases from J, with 10 bases in between. The CDR3 consists of 12 residues. The germline gives CDR1 SGHDT, CDR2 YYEEEE. General study results and limits: Two months or so post-transplant, alpha-beta T cells reportedly derived from several hundred expanded graft clones. The main origin of T-cell counts and diversity one year after transplant was newly produced T cells. Surviving recipient T cells and thymic progenitors produced the high day-60 TCRbeta diversity seen in some patients.

This chain connects TRBV5-6 to TRBJ2-1; D uncertain. The sequence derives from a female patient aged 2 to 10 who had a stem cell transplant for aplastic anemia, so the T cells may come from the graft donor. Specimen: PBMCs, mostly from graft donor cells, collected 180 days after TCRalphabeta/CD19-depleted stem cell transplant. CDR3 sequence reads: CASSLVFQEQFF. Written as DNA, the CDR3 is TGTGCCAGCAGCTTAGTGTTTCAAGAGCAGTTCTTC.